This T cell receptor (beta chain) was obtained from a study of T-cell reconstitution after alpha-beta-depleted transplantation in children. Study observations and caveats: As was reported, about two months after transplant, alpha-beta T cells came from several hundred expanded graft clones. The main origin of T-cell counts and diversity one year after transplant was newly produced T cells.

Turning to this clonotype: Antigen unknown.

TCRbeta library preparation incorporated unique molecular identifiers. Using its own MiXCR run on the PCR reads, TCRdb lists one record per CDR3 protein. The sample records around 580,000 distinct CDR3 sequences, over 20% being singletons. CDR1 and CDR2 from the germline V gene are SGHRS and YFSETQ. The CDR3 is 13 amino acids. The V gene end was trimmed by 5 bases and the J gene end by 5 bases; junction bases not matched to a gene: 2. This sample comprised PBMCs, obtained before TCRalphabeta/CD19-depleted stem cell transplant. V gene TRBV5-1 combines with J gene TRBJ2-7; 12 bases map to TRBD2. The source is a boy in the first two years of life with Wiskott-Aldrich syndrome, due to receive a stem cell transplant. CDR3 nucleotides: TGCGCCAGCAGGACTAGCGGGAGCGACGAGCAGTACTTC. This sequence encodes CASRTSGSDEQYF.